The TCR beta chain under discussion was sequenced for a study of CD8 T cells in Susac syndrome (dated 2019 in TCRdb). Some background on the complete study: Among the sequenced Susac syndrome patients, more than five had clinically active disease and eight or nine were in clinical remission. At blood withdrawal, Susac syndrome patients were either therapy-naive, taking corticosteroids (in some cases with IVIg as well), or taking IVIg alone. Whether CD8+ T cell activation and differentiation in Susac syndrome was antigen driven was tested using repertoire sequencing. CD8+ T cell repertoire clonality was compared between 11 to 12 healthy donors, some 14 Susac syndrome patients and 15 multiple sclerosis patients. The investigation overall reported the following: The number of individuals in the TCR sequencing and HLA analysis was acknowledged as relatively small. In the total CD8+ and CD8+ TEMRA repertoires, sixteen and five Susac-specific public clones, respectively, were identified. Clonal expansion was seen in Susac syndrome CD8+ repertoires, peaking in CD8+ TEMRA cells and being greater in clinically active patients than in remitting ones.

RNA was extracted using the RNeasy kit, and about 0.5 to 1 microgram was reverse transcribed with random hexamers. TCR beta CDR3 regions were amplified with the immunoSEQ multiplex PCR assay covering 54 Vbeta and 13 Jbeta segments. PCR amplification bias was corrected by using a synthetic template baseline for primer optimization and computational correction. In the source study's methods: Reads were annotated to V, D and J genes per IMGT and analyzed with immunoSEQ Analyzer, keeping only productive sequences. Clonality was calculated as one minus the Shannon entropy normalized by log2 of the number of productive unique sequences. For each patient and control, public and private clones were evaluated within the 100 most prevalent clones. Clones were defined as Susac-specific when absent from the healthy and MS cohorts, from over a thousand published viral clones and from other ImmuneACCESS disease sequences. In-frame beta chains were kept once TCRdb had trimmed the public reads at Q25 with fastp and called clones with MiXCR. Entries that share a CDR3 protein sequence are merged under the most common genes and DNA. What appears here as the V and J calls and clone size reflects TCRdb's work, not the paper's. This sample is represented by 84,000 or so distinct CDR3 sequences; about 93% of them were singletons. The ten largest clones represent approximately 0.92% of the sample.

In the case of this clonotype: The antigen it recognizes is unknown. It has no much larger one-base neighbor in the sample; base qualities were not kept.

Peripheral blood CD8+ and CD4+ T cells from healthy donors, Susac syndrome patients and multiple sclerosis patients were profiled by high-throughput TCR beta sequencing. Recently defined diagnostic criteria for definite or probable disease were met by the Susac syndrome patients. CD8+ TEMRA cells were enriched by FACS, while bulk CD8+ and CD4+ T cells were purified by magnetic negative isolation. Blood was drawn into EDTA tubes, processed within 24 hours, and PBMCs were isolated by density gradient centrifugation. PBMCs intended for TCR sequencing were cryopreserved in liquid nitrogen and thawed later in a water bath at 37 degrees C. The sorted or isolated CD4+, CD8+ and CD8+ TEMRA cells had a purity of 90% or higher. Trimming at the junction amounts to 8 bases on V and 0 bases on J, and the germline ends lie 6 bases apart. Reading from cysteine to phenylalanine, the CDR3 counts 13 amino acids. The kept DNA is CDR3 alone, 39 bases in frame from the first base. The germline V gene provides CDR1 KGHDR and CDR2 SFDVKD.

The chain is assembled from TRBV24-1 and TRBJ2-2; tentative D gene TRBD1, with 5 bases matching. The sample comprised CD8+ T cells from PBMCs. This receptor was taken from a human donor with Susac syndrome. The CDR3 protein: CATTDTNTGELFF. The DNA sequence reads TGTGCCACCACGGACACGAACACCGGGGAGCTGTTTTTT.